Listed below are T cell receptor beta chains from one sample, sequenced in a study of T cell responses to AZD1222 COVID-19 vaccine. The repertoire was sequenced with immunoSEQ multiplex PCR; TCRdb's copy has only in-frame clones and lacks some. This sample has 65,000 to 85,000 clones, with roughly 90% found just once. The sequencing here drew on peripheral blood, taken on day 0 of AZD1222 vaccination. These receptors all stem from an adult in good health. Both conserved end residues are trimmed from each CDR3. Size tells how often a clone was seen (once, few, many) or the class of an expanded clone, and some rows leave it out.

.	TRBV19	TRBJ1-5	ASSTHDRNSNQPQH
.	TRBV19	TRBJ2-2	ASAQRGQAPNTGELF
.	TRBV4-3	TRBJ1-2	ASSQVGQGIIYGYT
once	TRBV19	TRBJ1-4	ASSIEALPGKLF
.	TRBV6-5	TRBJ2-3	ASHRVPTDTQY
.	TRBV30	TRBJ2-6	AWDRANVLT
.	TRBV9	TRBJ2-5	ASSVGGLTGETQY
.	TRBV9	TRBJ2-5	ASSVGPGQKQTQY
.	TRBV4-1	TRBJ2-4	ASSQAGGGVVNIQY
.	TRBV19	TRBJ1-5	ASSIEPAPPSNQPQH
.	TRBV20-1	TRBJ1-1	SAMTTVEAF
.	TRBV4-1	TRBJ2-7	ASSQREAYEQY
.	TRBV5-4	TRBJ1-6	ASSYRGGNSPLH
.	TRBV6-6	TRBJ1-2	ASSIRDGGTYT
.	TRBV29-1	TRBJ1-3	SVSGGSGNTIY